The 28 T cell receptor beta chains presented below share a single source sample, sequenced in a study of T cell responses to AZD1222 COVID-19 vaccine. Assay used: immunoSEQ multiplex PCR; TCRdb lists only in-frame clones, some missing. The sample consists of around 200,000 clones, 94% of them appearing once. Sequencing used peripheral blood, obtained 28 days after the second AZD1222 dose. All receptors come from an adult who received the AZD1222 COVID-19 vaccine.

CDR3 amino acids: CASSQGGANYGYTF. CDR3 nucleotide sequence: TGTGCCAGCAGCCAAGGGGGCGCAAACTATGGCTACACCTTC. J is TRBJ1-2 and V is TRBV3-1 (or the pseudogene TRBV3-2), with D tentatively TRBD1 (5 bases). Germline V gene data show CDR1 as LGHDT and CDR2 as YNNKEL (reference sequence). The CDR3 is 14 amino acids. V was cut by 1 base and J by 2 bases, with 8 bases left in between.

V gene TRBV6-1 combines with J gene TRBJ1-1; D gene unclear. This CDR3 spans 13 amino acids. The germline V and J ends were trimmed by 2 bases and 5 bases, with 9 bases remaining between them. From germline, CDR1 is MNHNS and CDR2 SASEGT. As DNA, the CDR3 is TGTGCCAGCAGTGAAACAGCCGCTACTGAAGCTTTCTTT. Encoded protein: CASSETAATEAFF.

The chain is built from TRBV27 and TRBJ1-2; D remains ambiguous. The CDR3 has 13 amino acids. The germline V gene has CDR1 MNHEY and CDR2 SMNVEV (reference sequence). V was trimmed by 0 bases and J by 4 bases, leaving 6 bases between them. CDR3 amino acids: CASSLSQFYGYTF. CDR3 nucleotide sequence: TGTGCCAGCAGTTTATCACAGTTCTATGGCTACACCTTC.

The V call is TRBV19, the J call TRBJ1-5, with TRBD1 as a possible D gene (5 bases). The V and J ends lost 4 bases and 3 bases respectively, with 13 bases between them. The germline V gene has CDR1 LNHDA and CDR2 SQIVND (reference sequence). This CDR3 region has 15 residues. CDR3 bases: TGTGCCAGTAGTACCCGGGGGATACTCAATCAGCCCCAGCATTTT. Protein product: CASSTRGILNQPQHF.

The CDR3 sequence is CASSPGPARQTQYF. The CDR3 DNA follows: TGTGCCAGCAGTCCCGGGCCCGCACGGCAGACCCAGTACTTC. J is TRBJ2-5 and V is TRBV6-5; D gene ambiguous. Germline V gene sequence: CDR1 MNHEY, CDR2 SVGAGI. The CDR3 length is 14 residues. The V gene lost 5 bases and the J gene lost 6 bases, with 16 bases spanning the gap.

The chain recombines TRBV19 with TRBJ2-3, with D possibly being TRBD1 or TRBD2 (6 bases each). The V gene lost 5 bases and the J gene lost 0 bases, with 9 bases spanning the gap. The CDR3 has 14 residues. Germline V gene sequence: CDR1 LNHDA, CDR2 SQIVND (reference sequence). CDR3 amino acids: CASSVGGSTDTQYF. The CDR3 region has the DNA TGTGCCAGTAGTGTCGGGGGCAGCACAGATACGCAGTATTTT.

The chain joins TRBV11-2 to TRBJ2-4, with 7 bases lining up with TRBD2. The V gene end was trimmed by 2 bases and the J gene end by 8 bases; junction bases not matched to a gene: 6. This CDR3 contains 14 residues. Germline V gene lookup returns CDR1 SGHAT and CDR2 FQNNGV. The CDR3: CASSLLLGRDIQYF. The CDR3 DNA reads TGTGCCAGCAGCTTACTCCTTGGGAGGGACATTCAGTACTTC.

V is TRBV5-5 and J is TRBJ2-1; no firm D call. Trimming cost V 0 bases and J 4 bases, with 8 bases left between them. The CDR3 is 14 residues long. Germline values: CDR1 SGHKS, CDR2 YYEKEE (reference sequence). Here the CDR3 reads CASSLGLLYNEQFF. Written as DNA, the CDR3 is TGTGCCAGCAGCTTGGGACTGTTATACAATGAGCAGTTCTTC.

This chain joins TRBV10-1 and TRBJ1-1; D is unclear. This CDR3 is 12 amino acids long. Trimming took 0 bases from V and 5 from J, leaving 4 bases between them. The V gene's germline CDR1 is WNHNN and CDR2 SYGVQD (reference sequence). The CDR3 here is CASSESGTEAFF. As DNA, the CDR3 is TGCGCCAGCAGTGAGTCGGGAACTGAAGCTTTCTTT.

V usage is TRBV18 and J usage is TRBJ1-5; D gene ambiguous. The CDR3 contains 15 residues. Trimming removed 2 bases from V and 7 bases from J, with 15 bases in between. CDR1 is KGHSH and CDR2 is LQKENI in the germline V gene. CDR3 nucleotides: TGTGCCAGCTCACCAGATTCTGGGAAGGGACAGCCCCAGCATTTT. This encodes CASSPDSGKGQPQHF.

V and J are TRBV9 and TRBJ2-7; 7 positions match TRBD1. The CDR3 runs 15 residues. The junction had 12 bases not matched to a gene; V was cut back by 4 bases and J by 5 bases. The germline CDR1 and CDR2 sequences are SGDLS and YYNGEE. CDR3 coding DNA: TGTGCCAGCAGCCCAGCCGGGACAGTGAATAACGAGCAGTACTTC. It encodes CASSPAGTVNNEQYF.

The CDR3 DNA sequence: TGTGCCAGCAGCCCAAACAGGGTTGGTTTCGATGGCTACACCTTC. It codes for CASSPNRVGFDGYTF. V usage is TRBV5-4 and J usage is TRBJ1-2; a weak D match, TRBD1 (6 bases). Germline V gene data show CDR1 as SGHNT and CDR2 as YYREEE (reference sequence). Trimming removed 4 bases from V and 6 bases from J, with 19 bases in between. The CDR3 extends over 15 amino acids.

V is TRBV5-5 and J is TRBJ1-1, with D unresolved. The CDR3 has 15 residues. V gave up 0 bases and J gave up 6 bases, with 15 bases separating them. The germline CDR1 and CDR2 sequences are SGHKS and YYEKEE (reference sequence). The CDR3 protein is CASSLVVFGMAEAFF. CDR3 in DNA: TGTGCCAGCAGCTTGGTGGTTTTCGGGATGGCTGAAGCTTTCTTT. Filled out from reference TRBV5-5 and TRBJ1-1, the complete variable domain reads DAGVTQSPTHLIKTRGQQVTLRCSPISGHKSVSWYQQVLGQGPQFIFQYYEKEERGRGNFPDRFSARQFPNYSSELNVNALLLGDSALYLCASSLVVFGMAEAFFGQGTRLTVV.

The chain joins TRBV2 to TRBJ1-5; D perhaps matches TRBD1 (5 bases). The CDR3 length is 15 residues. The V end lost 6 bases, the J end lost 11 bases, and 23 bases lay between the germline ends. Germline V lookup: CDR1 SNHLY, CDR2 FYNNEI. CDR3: CASRQDRITPTAQHF. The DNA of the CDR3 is TGTGCCAGCAGGCAAGACAGAATCACACCAACAGCCCAGCATTTT.

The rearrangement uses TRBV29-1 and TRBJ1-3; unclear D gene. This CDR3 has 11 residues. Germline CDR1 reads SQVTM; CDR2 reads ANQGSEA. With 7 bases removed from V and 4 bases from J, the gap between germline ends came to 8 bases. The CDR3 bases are TGCAGCGCCGCCCAAGGAAACACCATATATTTT. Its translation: CSAAQGNTIYF.

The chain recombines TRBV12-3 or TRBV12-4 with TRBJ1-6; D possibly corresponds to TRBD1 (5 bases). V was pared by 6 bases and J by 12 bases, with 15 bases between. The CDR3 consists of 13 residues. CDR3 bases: TGTGCCAGCAGGGCTCGGGACGCCAAACCCCTCCACTTT. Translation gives CASRARDAKPLHF.

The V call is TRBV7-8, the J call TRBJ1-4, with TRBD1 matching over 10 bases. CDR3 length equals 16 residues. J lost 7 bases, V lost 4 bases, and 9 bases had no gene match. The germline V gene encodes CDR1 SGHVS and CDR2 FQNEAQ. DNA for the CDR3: TGTGCCAGCAGCTGGGAGCCGGGACAGGGGTCTGAAAAACTGTTTTTT. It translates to CASSWEPGQGSEKLFF.

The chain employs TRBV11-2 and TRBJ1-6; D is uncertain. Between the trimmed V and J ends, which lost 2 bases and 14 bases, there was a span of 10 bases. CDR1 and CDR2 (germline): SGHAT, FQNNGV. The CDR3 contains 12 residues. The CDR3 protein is CASSLYRGALHF. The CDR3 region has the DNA TGTGCCAGCAGCTTATATCGGGGAGCCCTCCACTTT.

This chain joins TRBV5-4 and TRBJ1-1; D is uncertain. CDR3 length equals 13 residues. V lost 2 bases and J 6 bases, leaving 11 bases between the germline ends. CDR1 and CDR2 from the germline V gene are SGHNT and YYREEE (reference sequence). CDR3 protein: CASSLPSKAEAFF. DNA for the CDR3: TGTGCCAGCAGCTTACCCTCGAAGGCTGAAGCTTTCTTT. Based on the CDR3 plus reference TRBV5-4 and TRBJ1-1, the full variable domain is ETGVTQSPTHLIKTRGQQVTLRCSSQSGHNTVSWYQQALGQGPQFIFQYYREEENGRGNFPPRFSGLQFPNYSSELNVNALELDDSALYLCASSLPSKAEAFFGQGTRLTVV.

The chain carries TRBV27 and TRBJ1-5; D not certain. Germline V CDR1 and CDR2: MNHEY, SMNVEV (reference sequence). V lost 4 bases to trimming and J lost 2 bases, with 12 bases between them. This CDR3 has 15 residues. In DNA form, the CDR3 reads TGTGCCAGCAGTTCTGGAGGGTTAGGCAATCAGCCCCAGCATTTT. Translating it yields CASSSGGLGNQPQHF.

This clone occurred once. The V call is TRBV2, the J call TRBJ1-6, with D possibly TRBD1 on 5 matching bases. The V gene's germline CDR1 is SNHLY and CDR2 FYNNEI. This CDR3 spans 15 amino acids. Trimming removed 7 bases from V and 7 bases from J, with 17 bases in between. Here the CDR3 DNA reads TGTGCCAGCAAGACGGGACTTCTAGGCAATTCACCCCTCCACTTT. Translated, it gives CASKTGLLGNSPLHF.

In DNA, the CDR3 is TGTGCCAGCAGCGTAGTTGGGGGGACAGATACGCAGTATTTT. Protein product: CASSVVGGTDTQYF. The chain combines TRBV9 with TRBJ2-3; perhaps TRBD2 as D (6 bases). The CDR3 is 14 amino acids. From germline, CDR1 is SGDLS and CDR2 YYNGEE. Trimming pared 0 bases from V and 3 bases from J, leaving 8 bases between.

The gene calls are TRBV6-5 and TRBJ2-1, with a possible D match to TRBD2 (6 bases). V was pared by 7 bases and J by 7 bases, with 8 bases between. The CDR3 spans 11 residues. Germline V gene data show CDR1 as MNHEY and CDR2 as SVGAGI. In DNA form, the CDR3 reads TGTGCCAGCATTGGGGGGAATGAGCAGTTCTTC. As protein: CASIGGNEQFF.

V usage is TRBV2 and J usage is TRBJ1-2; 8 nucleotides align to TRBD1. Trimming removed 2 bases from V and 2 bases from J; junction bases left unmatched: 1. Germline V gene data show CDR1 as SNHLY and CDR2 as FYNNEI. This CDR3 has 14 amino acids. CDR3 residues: CASSEWTGNYGYTF. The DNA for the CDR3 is TGTGCCAGCAGTGAATGGACAGGGAACTATGGCTACACCTTC.

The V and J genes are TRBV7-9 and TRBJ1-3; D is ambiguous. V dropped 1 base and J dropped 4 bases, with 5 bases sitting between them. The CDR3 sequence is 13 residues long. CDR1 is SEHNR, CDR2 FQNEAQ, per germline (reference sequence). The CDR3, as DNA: TGTGCCAGCAGCTTAGACGGCGGAAACACCATATATTTT. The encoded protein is CASSLDGGNTIYF.

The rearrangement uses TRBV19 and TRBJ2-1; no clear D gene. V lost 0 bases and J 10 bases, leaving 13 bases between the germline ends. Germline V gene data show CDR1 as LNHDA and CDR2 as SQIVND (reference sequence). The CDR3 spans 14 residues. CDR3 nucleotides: TGTGCCAGTAGTATAGATGCAAGAGGTACCGAGCAGTTCTTC. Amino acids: CASSIDARGTEQFF.

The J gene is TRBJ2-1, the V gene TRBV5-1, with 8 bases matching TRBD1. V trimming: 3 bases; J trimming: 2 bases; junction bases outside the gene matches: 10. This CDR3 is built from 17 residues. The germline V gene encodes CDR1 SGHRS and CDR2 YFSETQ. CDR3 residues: CASSSRTQGAAYNEQFF. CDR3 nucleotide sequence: TGCGCCAGCAGCTCCCGAACCCAGGGGGCAGCCTACAATGAGCAGTTCTTC.

The CDR3 DNA follows: TGTGCCAGCAGACGACGACAGGGTGAGCAGCCCCAGCATTTT. This sequence encodes CASRRRQGEQPQHF. The gene calls are TRBV6-5 and TRBJ1-5; 7 positions agree with TRBD1. In germline, CDR1 is MNHEY, CDR2 SVGAGI. The CDR3 runs 14 residues. V trimming: 6 bases; J trimming: 7 bases; junction bases outside the gene matches: 9.